The 15 T cell receptor beta chains below were found in one sample sequenced in a study of blood T cell repertoires in COVID-19. Assay: immunoSEQ multiplex PCR; the TCRdb copy retains only in-frame clones and omits some. The sample consists of hundreds of thousands of clones, roughly 90% of them appearing once. Sequencing input: peripheral blood. These receptors were obtained from a woman aged 45-60 years with active or convalescent COVID-19.

This clone was detected only once. V gene TRBV19 combines with J gene TRBJ2-5; 11 bases align to TRBD2. CDR1 is LNHDA, CDR2 SQIVND, per germline (reference sequence). The CDR3 consists of 15 residues. V lost 7 bases and J lost 2; bases outside the gene matches: 6. The CDR3 is CASNPGLADQETQYF. CDR3 nucleotide sequence: TGTGCCAGTAATCCGGGACTAGCGGATCAAGAGACCCAGTACTTC.

This clone has a single count. This chain joins TRBV28 and TRBJ2-2; 9 bases align to TRBD1. The CDR3 is 14 residues long. The germline V gene encodes CDR1 MDHEN and CDR2 SYDVKM. With 11 bases clipped from V and 1 base from J, the junction kept 5 bases outside the gene matches. CDR3 loop: CAGRGQGNTGELFF. The CDR3 DNA follows: TGTGCCGGGAGGGGACAGGGGAACACCGGGGAGCTGTTTTTT.

V is TRBV19 and J is TRBJ1-4; a weak D match, TRBD1 (6 bases). The CDR3 is made up of 14 amino acids. V was shortened by 8 bases and J by 7 bases, with 17 bases between the two germline ends. In germline, CDR1 is LNHDA, CDR2 SQIVND (reference sequence). Here the CDR3 DNA reads TGTGCCAGTCGACCTTGGGGGCTGAGTGAAAAACTGTTTTTT. Protein product: CASRPWGLSEKLFF.

V and J are TRBV6-2 or TRBV6-3 and TRBJ1-5; 7 bases are shared with TRBD1. V lost 2 bases and J lost 7; bases outside the gene matches: 11. CDR1 is MNHEY and CDR2 is SVGEGT in the germline V gene. This CDR3 contains 16 residues. CDR3 protein: CASSYDLDRASQPQHF. In DNA, the CDR3 is TGTGCCAGCAGTTACGATCTTGACAGGGCGTCACAGCCCCAGCATTTT.

CDR3 coding DNA: TGTGCCAGCAGCCAATGGGAATGGGGGACAGCCTTTGTCGCCCAGCATTTT. It translates to CASSQWEWGTAFVAQHF. The J gene is TRBJ1-5, the V gene TRBV16; 7 nucleotides match TRBD1. CDR1 and CDR2 from the germline V gene are KGHSY and FQNENV. This CDR3 spans 17 amino acids. After removal of 1 base from V and 11 bases from J, the junction contained 17 bases not matched to a gene. The whole variable domain, remainder taken from reference TRBV16 and TRBJ1-5, is GEEVAQTPKHLVRGEGQKAKLYCAPIKGHSYVFWYQQVLKNEFKFLISFQNENVFDETGMPKERFSAKCLPNSPCSLEIQATKLEDSAVYFCASSQWEWGTAFVAQHFGDGTRLSIL.

The chain joins TRBV5-1 to TRBJ1-1; D uncertain. The CDR3 extends over 15 amino acids. The V gene's germline CDR1 is SGHRS and CDR2 YFSETQ. With 5 bases removed from V and 0 bases from J, the gap between germline ends came to 14 bases. In DNA, the CDR3 is TGCGCCAGCAGTTTAGCCCGTTCTATGAACACTGAAGCTTTCTTT. Translation: CASSLARSMNTEAFF.

V gene TRBV7-9 combines with J gene TRBJ2-2, with D possibly TRBD1 on 5 matching bases. V was pared by 3 bases and J by 3 bases, with 11 bases between. Germline V lookup: CDR1 SEHNR, CDR2 FQNEAQ (reference sequence). This CDR3 comprises 15 residues. CDR3: CASSFSGADTGELFF. The DNA of the CDR3 is TGTGCCAGCAGCTTTAGTGGGGCTGACACCGGGGAGCTGTTTTTT.

CDR3 sequence (DNA): TGCGCCAGCAGCTTGGGGCCCACGGGAAACCAAGAGACCCAGTACTTC. Encoded protein: CASSLGPTGNQETQYF. The V gene is TRBV5-1, the J gene TRBJ2-5; tentatively, D is TRBD2 (5 bases). Germline CDR1 and CDR2: SGHRS and YFSETQ. This CDR3 is built from 16 residues. Trimming pared 0 bases from V and 0 bases from J, leaving 12 bases between. Combining the CDR3 with reference TRBV5-1 and TRBJ2-5 gives the whole variable domain KAGVTQTPRYLIKTRGQQVTLSCSPISGHRSVSWYQQTPGQGLQFLFEYFSETQRNKGNFPGRFSGRQFSNSRSEMNVSTLELGDSALYLCASSLGPTGNQETQYFGPGTRLLVL.

J is TRBJ2-2 and V is TRBV7-6, with D tentatively TRBD1 (6 bases). The germline V and J ends were trimmed by 4 bases and 4 bases, with 13 bases remaining between them. In germline, CDR1 is SGHVS, CDR2 FNYEAQ. The length of the CDR3 is 15 residues. The CDR3: CASSSQGYPTGELFF. CDR3 sequence (DNA): TGTGCCAGCAGCTCCCAGGGGTACCCCACCGGGGAGCTGTTTTTT.

V is TRBV7-9 and J is TRBJ1-2, with a tentative D call TRBD1 (6 bases). CDR3 length: 15 residues. The V end was cut by 2 bases, the J end by 4 bases, with 14 bases between. From germline, CDR1 is SEHNR and CDR2 FQNEAQ (reference sequence). CDR3 region: CASSLQTGTPYGYTF. The CDR3 DNA sequence: TGTGCCAGCAGCTTACAAACCGGGACACCCTATGGCTACACCTTC.

The chain employs TRBV13 and TRBJ1-2; the match to TRBD1 covers 8 bases. V lost 4 bases, J lost 6 bases, and 16 bases stayed unmatched. Germline values: CDR1 PRHDT, CDR2 FYEKMQ (reference sequence). The CDR3 is made up of 17 amino acids. CDR3 region: CASSSLYPTGADDGYTF. CDR3 in DNA: TGTGCCAGCAGCTCGCTATACCCGACAGGGGCGGACGATGGCTACACCTTC.

The table lists this clone with a count of one. The rearrangement joins TRBV4-2 to TRBJ2-7; 7 nucleotides align to TRBD1. The CDR3 runs 15 residues. The trim removed 6 bases at V and 4 bases at J, leaving 12 bases unmatched. Germline values: CDR1 LGHNA, CDR2 YNFKEQ. This CDR3 is CASSRPGTDTYEQYF. Here the CDR3 DNA reads TGTGCCAGCAGTAGACCCGGGACAGACACTTACGAGCAGTACTTC.

This chain joins TRBV19 and TRBJ2-1, with D possibly matching TRBD1 (6 bases). The CDR3 spans 19 residues. Germline CDR1 and CDR2: LNHDA and SQIVND (reference sequence). The V and J ends lost 0 bases and 2 bases respectively, with 20 bases between them. The CDR3, as DNA: TGTGCCAGTAGTATAGATGGCAGGGGAACAGGAGTTCCCTACAATGAGCAGTTCTTC. Its translation: CASSIDGRGTGVPYNEQFF.

The V gene is TRBV7-9, the J gene TRBJ2-1, with a possible D match to TRBD2 (5 bases). This CDR3 is 16 amino acids long. Trimming pared 6 bases from V and 3 bases from J, leaving 18 bases between. The germline gives CDR1 SEHNR, CDR2 FQNEAQ (reference sequence). CDR3 in DNA: TGTGCCAGCAGGGGAGCCGCGTCTCTTCGCTACAATGAGCAGTTCTTC. Translation gives CASRGAASLRYNEQFF.

This chain connects TRBV7-2 to TRBJ1-6, with 9 positions matching TRBD1. The germline V gene encodes CDR1 SGHTA and CDR2 FQGNSA. J was trimmed by 15 bases and V by 7 bases; bases with no gene match: 13. The CDR3 is 14 residues long. CDR3 protein: CASKPGTGSSLLHF. CDR3 coding DNA: TGTGCCAGCAAGCCAGGGACAGGGTCTTCCCTCCTCCACTTT.